The 8 T cell receptor beta chains reported below all come from one sample, sequenced in a study of T-cell memory formation after mild COVID-19. MiXCR was run by TCRdb on the 5' RACE reads, yielding one entry per CDR3 protein. This table has approximately 110,000 distinct CDR3 sequences, 20% to 25% appearing once. The sequenced material came from PBMCs or a T cell subset sorted from them (not recorded which). These receptors were obtained from a man aged 18-30 years who had mild COVID-19 (a few samples of this study predate the infection). Cell type and time point are not known.

The table lists this clonotype with a few counts. This chain joins TRBV11-2 and TRBJ2-2; D is perhaps TRBD2 (5 bases). The germline V gene encodes CDR1 SGHAT and CDR2 FQNNGV. The CDR3 sequence is 16 residues long. The ends were cut back, 5 bases at V and 1 base at J, with 14 bases in the middle. The DNA for the CDR3 is TGTGCCAGCAGCCCTTGGGGAGAGCGGAACACCGGGGAGCTGTTTTTT. It is translated as CASSPWGERNTGELFF.

The chain employs TRBV20-1 and TRBJ2-7, with 8 bases fitting TRBD1. This CDR3 has 14 residues. Germline lookup yields CDR1 DFQATT and CDR2 SNEGSKA (reference sequence). V lost 0 bases to trimming and J lost 3 bases; unmatched junction nucleotides: 4. CDR3 region: CSARDIGQGYEQYF. As DNA, the CDR3 is TGCAGTGCTAGAGATATCGGACAGGGCTACGAGCAGTACTTC.

This chain connects TRBV25-1 to TRBJ2-2; TRBD2 matches 8 bases. With V trimmed by 7 bases and J by 2 bases, 3 bases remained unmatched. The CDR3 is made up of 14 amino acids. Germline CDR1 MGHDK, CDR2 SYGVNS. In DNA, the CDR3 is TGTGCCAGCACCAGCGGGGGAAACACCGGGGAGCTGTTTTTT. Protein sequence: CASTSGGNTGELFF.

This CDR3 is CAISDITGGPSSYNEQFF. The CDR3 DNA reads TGTGCCATCAGTGACATAACCGGGGGTCCAAGCTCCTACAATGAGCAGTTCTTC. This rearrangement joins TRBV10-3 to TRBJ2-1; perhaps TRBD2 as D (6 bases). Germline CDR1 reads ENHRY; CDR2 reads SYGVKD. V dropped 3 bases and J dropped 0 bases, with 18 bases sitting between them. This CDR3 comprises 18 residues.

This clonotype has at least ten counts. The J gene is TRBJ2-7, the V gene TRBV12-3 or TRBV12-4; D uncertain. The CDR3 runs to 14 residues. Between the trimmed V and J ends, which lost 5 bases and 6 bases, there was a span of 17 bases. CDR3 loop: CASSRAGVRGEQYV. CDR3 in DNA: TGTGCCAGCAGTAGGGCTGGGGTCCGAGGCGAGCAGTACGTC.

This clonotype was picked up a small number of times. The chain uses TRBV3-1 and TRBJ2-7; no reliable D call. V shed 5 bases and J shed 4 bases, with 12 bases lying between them. Germline CDR1 reads LGHDT; CDR2 reads YNNKEL (reference sequence). This CDR3 has 13 residues. The CDR3 loop reads CASSTRTAYEQYF. The CDR3 DNA follows: TGTGCCAGCAGCACCCGGACGGCATACGAGCAGTACTTC.

The rearrangement uses TRBV24-1 and TRBJ2-6; perhaps D is TRBD1 or TRBD2 (7 bases each). The V end was cut by 6 bases, the J end by 2 bases, with 19 bases between. CDR3 size: 18 residues. Per germline, CDR1 KGHDR and CDR2 SFDVKD. Here the CDR3 reads CATSSPGGGPTGANVLTF. In DNA form, the CDR3 reads TGTGCCACCAGTTCCCCAGGGGGGGGGCCGACTGGGGCCAACGTCCTGACTTTC.

Only a few counts were recorded for this clonotype. This chain uses TRBV7-9 with TRBJ2-1; perhaps TRBD2 as D (7 bases). Per the germline V gene, CDR1 is SEHNR and CDR2 is FQNEAQ (reference sequence). V lost 4 bases to trimming and J lost 7 bases, with 11 bases between them. The CDR3 contains 13 residues. The CDR3 DNA reads TGTGCCAGCAGCTCTGGGGGGGCGAATGAGCAGTTCTTC. Translation gives CASSSGGANEQFF.